These T cell receptor beta chains were read from a single sample in a study of a mutant IDH1 vaccine in newly diagnosed glioma. TCRdb's copy holds only in-frame clones and misses some; the assay was immunoSEQ multiplex PCR. The data show under 150,000 clones, around four fifths seen once. Antigens of these TCRs are unknown. The source was PBMCs, collected from a glioma patient whose treatment included an IDH1 peptide vaccine. All receptors come from a man aged 35-49 years with glioma. Both conserved end residues are part of each CDR3. The order of the fields is clone size, J gene, D gene, V gene, CDR3 protein, CDR3 DNA. D genes are given only for firm matches. Some rows mark clone size as missing; the rest say once, few, many or name a class of expanded clone.

once,TRBJ2-7,TRBD1,TRBV2,CASSRQGYEQYF,TGTGCCAGCAGTAGACAGGGCTACGAGCAGTACTTC
few,TRBJ2-1,TRBD2,TRBV29-1,CSVDTSGLYNEQFF,TGCAGCGTTGATACTAGCGGACTATACAATGAGCAGTTCTTC
NA,TRBJ2-7,NA,TRBV5-6,CASSWTGTPFDEQYF,TGTGCCAGCAGCTGGACCGGGACACCATTTGACGAGCAGTACTTC
NA,TRBJ2-7,NA,TRBV5-4,CASSYDRTYEQYF,TGTGCCAGCAGCTACGACAGAACCTACGAGCAGTACTTC
few,TRBJ1-1,NA,TRBV27,CASSSSPGRYTEAFF,TGTGCCAGCAGTTCGTCACCAGGGAGGTACACTGAAGCTTTCTTT
NA,TRBJ2-7,NA,TRBV30,CAWAGTSSYEQYF,TGTGCCTGGGCCGGGACATCCTCCTACGAGCAGTACTTC
NA,TRBJ2-7,NA,TRBV2,CASMRDRSSYEQYF,TGTGCCAGCATGAGGGACCGTAGCTCCTACGAGCAGTACTTC
NA,TRBJ1-3,NA,TRBV7-2,CASSTVPGGRSGNTIYF,TGTGCCAGCAGCACCGTTCCCGGGGGGCGCTCTGGAAACACCATATATTTT
NA,TRBJ2-5,TRBD2,TRBV5-1,CASSFPKDRQIGTSGARETQYF,TGCGCCAGCAGCTTCCCAAAAGACAGACAAATTGGGACTAGCGGGGCCCGGGAGACCCAGTACTTC
NA,TRBJ2-5,NA,TRBV7-6,CASSLAGGEGETQYF,TGTGCCAGCAGCTTAGCGGGAGGAGAGGGGGAGACCCAGTACTTC
NA,TRBJ2-7,TRBD2,TRBV7-6,CASSLGTTRAYEQYF,TGTGCCAGCAGCTTGGGGACTACCAGGGCCTACGAGCAGTACTTC
NA,TRBJ2-2,NA,TRBV7-2,CASSLSGTRSGELFF,TGTGCCAGCAGCTTATCGGGGACACGGAGCGGGGAGCTGTTTTTT
NA,TRBJ2-2,NA,TRBV28,CASRLRGLAGELFF,TGTGCCAGCAGACTTCGGGGGTTGGCCGGGGAGCTGTTTTTT
NA,TRBJ2-7,NA,TRBV2,CASSGTPYNEQYF,TGTGCCAGCAGCGGCACTCCATACAACGAGCAGTACTTC
NA,TRBJ2-1,TRBD2,TRBV7-9,CASSLRSAGVRNEQFF,TGTGCCAGCAGCCTACGGTCGGCGGGAGTTAGGAATGAGCAGTTCTTC
once,TRBJ2-1,NA,TRBV14,CASSAISSYNEQFF,TGTGCCAGCAGCGCGATAAGCTCCTACAATGAGCAGTTCTTC
NA,TRBJ1-1,NA,TRBV7-3,CASSSRGGVNTEAFF,TGTGCCAGCAGCTCCCGGGGCGGCGTGAACACTGAAGCTTTCTTT
NA,TRBJ2-1,NA,TRBV5-4,CASSGQTENNEQFF,TGTGCCAGCAGCGGGCAGACAGAAAACAATGAGCAGTTCTTC
NA,TRBJ2-3,NA,TRBV5-7,CASSLALVDTQYF,TGTGCCAGCAGCTTGGCATTGGTGGATACGCAGTATTTT
NA,TRBJ1-2,NA,TRBV27,CASSPLGPRYGYTF,TGTGCCAGCAGTCCCCTGGGGCCGCGCTATGGCTACACCTTC
NA,TRBJ1-1,NA,TRBV11-3,CASSSSPHTEAFF,TGTGCCAGCAGCTCCAGCCCCCACACTGAAGCTTTCTTT
NA,TRBJ1-2,NA,TRBV5-1,CASSLDRALDGYTF,TGCGCCAGCAGCTTGGACAGGGCCCTCGATGGCTACACCTTC
NA,TRBJ2-7,NA,TRBV9,CASSVGQGLVDYEQYF,TGTGCCAGCAGCGTAGGGCAGGGGTTAGTAGACTACGAGCAGTACTTC
NA,TRBJ1-3,NA,TRBV5-4,CASSLATGSGNTIYF,TGTGCCAGCAGCTTGGCCACAGGTAGTGGAAACACCATATATTTT
NA,TRBJ2-7,NA,TRBV9,CASSRTDTYEQYF,TGTGCCAGCAGCAGGACGGATACATACGAGCAGTACTTC
once,TRBJ2-3,NA,TRBV7-8,CASSLASIWDTQYF,TGTGCCAGCAGCTTAGCGTCTATTTGGGATACGCAGTATTTT
NA,TRBJ2-7,NA,TRBV11-2,CASSLRTVKMYEQYF,TGTGCCAGCAGCTTACGGACAGTGAAAATGTACGAGCAGTACTTC
NA,TRBJ1-2,NA,TRBV4-3,CASSQDKNQGYTF,TGCGCCAGCAGCCAAGATAAGAATCAGGGCTACACCTTC
once,TRBJ2-5,TRBD2,TRBV5-1,CASTKASGTPRETQYF,TGCGCCAGCACGAAAGCTAGCGGGACCCCCCGGGAGACCCAGTACTTC
NA,TRBJ2-6,NA,TRBV4-2,CASSQDPDSGANVLTF,TGTGCCAGCAGCCAAGATCCAGACTCTGGGGCCAACGTCCTGACTTTC
NA,TRBJ2-2,TRBD2,TRBV5-1,CASSFLAGSATGELFF,TGCGCCAGCAGCTTCTTAGCGGGATCAGCCACCGGGGAGCTGTTTTTT
NA,TRBJ2-5,TRBD2,TRBV13,CASSIRLAGRQETQYF,TGTGCCAGCAGCATAAGACTAGCGGGGCGCCAAGAGACCCAGTACTTC
NA,TRBJ2-7,TRBD2,TRBV28,CARGVDEQYF,TGTGCCCGGGGGGTCGACGAGCAGTACTTC
NA,TRBJ2-7,TRBD2,TRBV7-9,CASSFPPGGENEQYF,TGTGCCAGCAGCTTCCCACCTGGGGGGGAGAACGAGCAGTACTTC
NA,TRBJ2-7,NA,TRBV20-1,CSARGPYEQYF,TGCAGTGCCAGGGGTCCCTACGAGCAGTACTTC
NA,TRBJ2-5,NA,TRBV5-4,CASSLERGETQYF,TGTGCCAGCAGCTTGGAACGGGGTGAGACCCAGTACTTC
NA,TRBJ2-3,TRBD2,TRBV10-3,CAISESTSGGWIDTQYF,TGTGCCATCAGTGAGTCGACTAGCGGGGGTTGGATCGATACGCAGTATTTT
NA,TRBJ1-1,NA,TRBV5-8,CASSLYWTVNTEAFF,TGTGCCAGCAGCTTGTATTGGACGGTGAACACTGAAGCTTTCTTT
NA,TRBJ2-7,NA,TRBV10-1,CASSEPGANEQYF,TGCGCCAGCAGTGAACCGGGGGCGAACGAGCAGTACTTC
once,TRBJ2-2,TRBD1,TRBV6-6,CASSDRVTTGELFF,TGTGCCAGCAGTGACAGGGTAACTACCGGGGAGCTGTTTTTT
NA,TRBJ1-6,TRBD1,TRBV5-1,CASSLDPSAGGSPLHF,TGCGCCAGCAGCTTGGACCCCTCGGCAGGGGGTTCACCCCTCCACTTT
NA,TRBJ1-1,TRBD1,TRBV30,CAWDRGTAEAFF,TGTGCCTGGGACAGGGGAACTGCTGAAGCTTTCTTT
NA,TRBJ2-2,TRBD1,TRBV10-3,CAIRNTGGNTGELFF,TGTGCCATCAGGAATACAGGGGGCAACACCGGGGAGCTGTTTTTT
once,TRBJ1-3,NA,TRBV9,CASSVSQGHSGNTIYF,TGTGCCAGCAGCGTTTCGCAGGGCCACTCTGGAAACACCATATATTTT
NA,TRBJ1-1,NA,TRBV28,CASRGVLLRAFF,TGTGCCAGCCGGGGAGTACTCCTTCGTGCTTTCTTT
NA,TRBJ1-4,NA,TRBV30,CAWSVYSSNEKLFF,TGTGCCTGGAGTGTTTACTCCTCTAATGAAAAACTGTTTTTT
NA,TRBJ2-7,NA,TRBV5-8,CASSLYEQYF,TGTGCCAGCAGCTTATATGAGCAGTACTTC
NA,TRBJ1-2,TRBD1,TRBV7-2,CASSLAGGTGYGYTF,TGTGCCAGCAGCTTAGCCGGGGGGACAGGGTACGGCTACACCTTC
NA,TRBJ2-1,NA,TRBV7-2,CASSLAMLGYNEQFF,TGTGCCAGCAGCTTAGCGATGCTCGGTTACAATGAGCAGTTCTTC
NA,TRBJ2-2,TRBD2,TRBV4-2,CASSPIWDYSTGELFF,TGTGCCAGCAGCCCCATCTGGGACTATAGCACCGGGGAGCTGTTTTTT
NA,TRBJ1-1,NA,TRBV2,CASSAVNTEAFF,TGTGCCAGCAGCGCAGTGAACACTGAAGCTTTCTTT
NA,TRBJ2-3,NA,TRBV27,CASSPTRLLATDTQYF,TGTGCCAGCAGTCCCACCCGCCTACTAGCCACAGATACGCAGTATTTT
NA,TRBJ2-5,NA,TRBV5-6,CASSSPGSSQETQYF,TGTGCCAGCAGCTCCCCAGGGAGCAGTCAAGAGACCCAGTACTTC
NA,TRBJ2-1,NA,TRBV5-6,CASSFEVNNEQFF,TGTGCCAGCAGCTTCGAGGTGAACAATGAGCAGTTCTTC